This T cell receptor (beta chain) originates from a study of T cell repertoires in cytomegalovirus infection. This clonotype was picked up many times. Its antigen is not identified. Study-wide findings and caveats: The response measured ex vivo was dominated by TCR beta clonotypes (HLA-C-restricted and CMV-specific).

The trim removed 5 bases at V and 7 bases at J, leaving 13 bases unmatched. The CDR3 has 16 residues. TCRdb reprocessed the reads via MiXCR and lists one record per CDR3 protein. This sample yields under 350,000 distinct CDR3 sequences, of which roughly 9.3% are seen a single time; less than 3% belongs to the top ten. This TCR derives from a human donor in good health (CMV status not recorded). Some clones in this sample may be carry-over from other donors' samples. Source material: PBMCs. The chain is built from TRBV12-3 or TRBV12-4 and TRBJ1-5; the match to TRBD1 covers 8 bases. The DNA of the CDR3 is TGTGCCAGCAGTGGAGGGACAGGCGCCAGAAGACAGCCCCAGCATTTT. Amino acids: CASSGGTGARRQPQHF.